This T cell receptor (beta chain) was sequenced in a study of Tregs in tolerant kidney transplant recipients. Overall study: Recipients received nonmyeloablative bone marrow transplants from related graft donors, with transient mixed chimerism.

Thawed PBMCs were FACS-sorted into unstimulated CD4+CD25+CD127- regulatory T cells, CD4+CD25- non-regulatory cells, CD4 and CD8 cells. Findings and limits, study-wide: This study did not directly address biological reproducibility. In tolerant patients, donor-specific Tregs outgrew total Tregs, suggesting antigen-driven expansion.

The method was immunoSEQ multiplex PCR; TCRdb's version includes in-frame clones alone and lacks a portion of them. The data contain roughly 66,000 clones, roughly 92% of them seen just once; the ten biggest clones take up approximately 10%. The CDR3 sequence is 15 residues long. V dropped 5 bases and J dropped 7; count of bases not matched to a gene: 9. CDR1 is SGHAT and CDR2 is FQDESV in the germline V gene (reference sequence). In the case of this clone: Antigen: not known.

The input for sequencing was CD8+ T cells from blood, taken before the transplant. The TCR comes from a human donor who received a combined kidney and bone marrow transplant. The chain employs TRBV11-1 and TRBJ2-1, with TRBD2 matching 9 bases. CDR3 loop: CASSLTSGSGNEQFF. The CDR3 DNA reads as TGTGCCAGCAGCCTAACTAGCGGGTCTGGGAATGAGCAGTTCTTC.